This is a list of T cell receptor beta chains from one sample in a study of OX40 agonist ivuxolimab in advanced cancers. Only in-frame clones appear in the TCRdb table, and some are missing; sequencing was by immunoSEQ multiplex PCR. The top ten clones hold 20% to 30% of a sample with about 13,000 clones, roughly 84% of them seen once. Sequencing was performed on CD4+ or CD8+ T cells sorted from blood, taken in a trial of the OX40 agonist ivuxolimab. Source of these receptors: an adult with an advanced solid tumor such as melanoma, head and neck, liver or kidney cancer. CDR3s include the opening cysteine and the closing phenylalanine or tryptophan. The D gene is left open where the match is weak. Clone size is shown for a subset of rows, as once, few, many or a class of expanded clone.

>TRBV5-4|-|TRBJ1-1|once
CASSLKDKSEAFF
TGTGCCAGCAGCTTGAAAGACAAAAGTGAAGCTTTCTTT
>TRBV10-3|-|TRBJ2-7|-
CAISGRAADPTREQYF
TGTGCCATCAGTGGTAGGGCGGCAGACCCGACGAGGGAGCAGTACTTT
>TRBV5-1|-|TRBJ1-1|-
CASSYSHNTEAFF
TGCGCCAGCAGCTATTCACATAACACTGAAGCTTTCTTT
>TRBV5-6|TRBD2|TRBJ2-1|-
CASSPGGKVEFF
TGTGCCAGCAGCCCCGGGGGGAAGGTCGAGTTCTTC
>TRBV7-9|-|TRBJ2-1|-
CASSYLPDEQFF
TGTGCCAGCAGCTACCTCCCGGATGAGCAGTTCTTC
>TRBV27|-|TRBJ1-2|-
CASSLSQGLYGYTF
TGTGCCAGCAGTTTATCCCAGGGGCTATATGGCTACACCTTC
>TRBV29-1|-|TRBJ1-4|-
CSAPGGGEKLFF
TGCAGCGCCCCCGGCGGGGGGGAAAAACTGTTTTTT
>TRBV5-1|TRBD1|TRBJ2-1|-
CASSFDRAGDKQFF
TGCGCCAGCAGCTTCGACAGGGCCGGGGACAAGCAGTTCTTC
>TRBV19|-|TRBJ2-1|-
CASSIRPRALDEQFF
TGTGCCAGTAGTATTCGTCCCCGGGCTTTGGATGAGCAGTTCTTC
>TRBV27|-|TRBJ2-5|-
CASSLMRERETQYF
TGTGCCAGCAGTTTAATGCGGGAAAGGGAGACCCAGTACTTC
>TRBV10-2|-|TRBJ2-3|-
CASVLGTDTQYF
TGCGCCAGCGTCCTAGGTACAGATACGCAGTATTTT
>TRBV10-3|-|TRBJ2-5|-
CAISVRLEETQYF
TGTGCCATCAGTGTTCGCCTAGAAGAGACCCAGTACTTC
>TRBV4-1|-|TRBJ2-5|-
CASSQEDGGPEETQYF
TGCGCCAGCAGCCAAGAAGACGGGGGCCCAGAAGAGACCCAGTACTTC
>TRBV29-1|-|TRBJ2-3|-
CSSPATGPTDTQYF
TGCAGCTCCCCTGCTACAGGTCCCACAGATACGCAGTATTTT
>TRBV2|-|TRBJ2-3|-
CASTSPDSVTQYF
TGTGCCAGCACCTCCCCCGATTCAGTTACGCAGTATTTT
>TRBV10-2|-|TRBJ1-4|-
CATHRMGGEKLFF
TGCGCCACCCACCGGATGGGTGGAGAAAAACTGTTTTTT
>TRBV19|TRBD2|TRBJ2-1|-
CASQTSGGLVEQFF
TGTGCCAGCCAGACTAGCGGGGGCCTTGTTGAGCAGTTCTTC
>TRBV5-5|TRBD1|TRBJ2-5|-
CASSRQGPQETQYF
TGTGCCAGCAGCCGACAGGGCCCTCAAGAGACCCAGTACTTC
>TRBV4-1|-|TRBJ1-6|-
CASSQVGGESYNSPLHF
TGCGCCAGCAGCCAAGTTGGGGGGGAATCCTATAATTCACCCCTCCACTTT
>TRBV13|-|TRBJ2-7|-
CASTPLSGLGEQYF
TGTGCCAGCACCCCCTTGTCGGGTCTGGGCGAGCAGTACTTC
>TRBV4-1|-|TRBJ1-6|-
CASSQEGSGNSPLHF
TGCGCCAGCAGCCAAGAAGGGTCCGGAAATTCACCCCTCCACTTT
>TRBV19|TRBD1|TRBJ2-7|-
CASSPHPGQRTYEQYF
TGTGCCAGTAGTCCCCACCCGGGACAGAGGACCTACGAGCAGTACTTC
>TRBV6-5|TRBD1|TRBJ2-7|-
CASSFGTEVSYEQYF
TGTGCCAGCAGTTTCGGGACAGAAGTATCCTACGAGCAGTACTTC
>TRBV19|-|TRBJ1-5|-
CASSSGPLWPQHF
TGTGCCAGTAGTTCAGGGCCCCTCTGGCCCCAGCATTTT
>TRBV2|TRBD1|TRBJ1-2|-
CASDGTVYGYTF
TGTGCCAGCGATGGGACAGTCTATGGCTACACCTTC
>TRBV11-2|TRBD2|TRBJ2-7|-
CASSPGLAETYEQYF
TGTGCCAGCAGCCCCGGGCTAGCGGAAACCTACGAGCAGTACTTC
>TRBV28|TRBD1|TRBJ1-1|-
CATLDRGWTEAFF
TGTGCCACCCTGGACAGGGGATGGACTGAAGCTTTCTTT
>TRBV30|-|TRBJ1-3|once
CAWSVSSQRNTIYF
TGTGCCTGGAGTGTATCGTCCCAGAGAAACACCATATATTTT
>TRBV9|TRBD2|TRBJ2-1|-
CASSASLAGGRNEQFF
TGTGCCAGCAGCGCCTCTCTAGCGGGAGGGCGCAATGAGCAGTTCTTC
>TRBV19|TRBD2|TRBJ2-1|-
CASEGGAGDYNEQFF
TGTGCCAGTGAGGGTGGGGCGGGGGACTACAATGAGCAGTTCTTC
>TRBV7-6|-|TRBJ2-3|-
CASNPPSALDTQYF
TGTGCCAGCAACCCCCCCTCGGCACTAGATACGCAGTATTTT
>TRBV18|-|TRBJ2-1|-
CASSPIRFSYNEQFF
TGTGCCAGCTCACCGATAAGGTTCTCCTACAATGAGCAGTTCTTC
>TRBV29-1|TRBD1|TRBJ2-7|-
CSAGGPGQPDGEQYF
TGCAGCGCTGGCGGGCCGGGACAGCCCGATGGGGAGCAGTACTTC
>TRBV18|-|TRBJ2-7|-
CASSLSYEQYF
TGTGCCAGCTCACTCTCCTACGAGCAGTACTTC
>TRBV9|-|TRBJ1-2|-
CASSVILGYGYTF
TGTGCCAGCAGCGTAATCTTGGGCTATGGCTACACCTTC
>TRBV7-3|TRBD2|TRBJ2-1|-
CASSLLAGGGGEQFF
TGTGCCAGCAGCTTACTAGCGGGAGGAGGTGGTGAGCAGTTCTTC
>TRBV6-5|-|TRBJ1-1|-
CASSYYNTGTEAFF
TGTGCCAGCAGTTATTACAACACGGGCACTGAAGCTTTCTTT